A single sample is the source of the 20 T cell receptor beta chains below, sequenced in a study of cytomegalovirus exposure and HLA in healthy donors. Libraries were prepared by immunoSEQ multiplex PCR; TCRdb keeps only in-frame clonotypes and omits some of them. The top ten clones hold approximately 7% of a sample with roughly 180,000 clones, around nine tenths of them seen once. The sequencing input was PBMCs. The receptors were sampled from a man aged 25 to 40 in good health and CMV-seropositive.

The J gene is TRBJ1-1, the V gene TRBV19; D gene ambiguous. Germline V gene sequence: CDR1 LNHDA, CDR2 SQIVND (reference sequence). V was shortened by 2 bases and J by 0 bases, with 4 bases between the two germline ends. This CDR3 is 13 amino acids long. CDR3 nucleotide sequence: TGTGCCAGTAGTATACGGGTGAACACTGAAGCTTTCTTT. Translation gives CASSIRVNTEAFF.

This chain uses TRBV30 with TRBJ2-7; D unclear. This CDR3 spans 13 amino acids. Germline CDR1 reads GTSNPN; CDR2 reads SVGIG (reference sequence). Trimming shortened V by 0 bases and J by 5 bases, and 11 bases separated the two germline ends. CDR3 sequence reads: CAWSVKALDEQYF. CDR3 DNA: TGTGCCTGGAGTGTAAAGGCTTTAGACGAGCAGTACTTC.

A note on this clone: The same CDR3 can be traced to other DNA sequences in this sample. V usage is TRBV5-1 and J usage is TRBJ2-1; D unclear. The CDR3 is made up of 12 amino acids. Germline V gene sequence: CDR1 SGHRS, CDR2 YFSETQ. V was trimmed by 2 bases and J by 6 bases, leaving 6 bases between them. CDR3 region: CASSFPGNEQFF. DNA for the CDR3: TGCGCCAGCAGCTTTCCGGGCAATGAGCAGTTCTTC.

This rearrangement joins TRBV5-1 to TRBJ1-3; possibly TRBD1 for D (5 bases). Trimming shortened V by 3 bases and J by 4 bases, and 8 bases separated the two germline ends. The CDR3 has 13 amino acids. CDR1 is SGHRS, CDR2 YFSETQ, per germline. CDR3 amino acids: CASSSYRGNTIYF. Written as DNA, the CDR3 is TGCGCCAGCAGCTCGTACAGGGGAAACACCATATATTTT. Supplemented by reference TRBV5-1 and TRBJ1-3, the full variable domain reads KAGVTQTPRYLIKTRGQQVTLSCSPISGHRSVSWYQQTPGQGLQFLFEYFSETQRNKGNFPGRFSGRQFSNSRSEMNVSTLELGDSALYLCASSSYRGNTIYFGEGSWLTVV.

The V gene is TRBV25-1, the J gene TRBJ2-7, with 7 bases identical to TRBD1. The CDR3 consists of 16 residues. Germline loops: CDR1 MGHDK, CDR2 SYGVNS. V trimming: 4 bases; J trimming: 2 bases; junction bases outside the gene matches: 11. The CDR3 nucleotides are TGTGCCAGCAGTGGGCCAACGGGACAGCAACCCTACGAGCAGTACTTC. It is translated as CASSGPTGQQPYEQYF.

This chain links TRBV9 with TRBJ2-2; 8 bases agree with TRBD2. The length of the CDR3 is 16 residues. V shed 2 bases, J shed 6 bases, and the junction held 9 bases outside the gene matches. Germline V lookup: CDR1 SGDLS, CDR2 YYNGEE. The CDR3 spells CASSVGLAGRSGELFF. In DNA form, the CDR3 reads TGTGCCAGCAGCGTTGGTTTAGCGGGAAGGTCCGGGGAGCTGTTTTTT.

The V call is TRBV6-6, the J call TRBJ2-1; a possible D gene is TRBD2 (5 bases). The germline CDR1 and CDR2 sequences are MNHNY and SVGAGI (reference sequence). Trimming took off 8 bases at V and 5 bases at J, with 19 bases between the two ends. The CDR3 length is 15 residues. CDR3: CASSRPGKADNEQFF. The CDR3 DNA follows: TGTGCCAGCTCCCGTCCGGGGAAAGCTGACAATGAGCAGTTCTTC.

There are many counts of this clone. CDR3 protein: CASSLTQNTEAFF. CDR3 DNA sequence: TGTGCCAGCAGCTTAACACAGAACACTGAAGCTTTCTTT. The V call is TRBV13, the J call TRBJ1-1, with D unclear. The CDR3 length is 13 residues. Looked up from germline, CDR1 is PRHDT and CDR2 is FYEKMQ (reference sequence). V was clipped by 2 bases and J by 1 base, with 5 bases between them.

This clone was found once. V is TRBV5-1 and J is TRBJ2-7; 10 bases match TRBD1. Germline CDR1 reads SGHRS; CDR2 reads YFSETQ. CDR3 length: 16 residues. J gave up 2 bases and V 2 bases, and 7 bases lay outside the gene matches. This CDR3 is CASSFDRGRAPYEQYF. The CDR3 nucleotides read TGCGCCAGCAGCTTCGACAGGGGGCGGGCACCCTACGAGCAGTACTTC.

J is TRBJ2-4 and V is TRBV10-1; perhaps D is TRBD1 or TRBD2 (5 bases each). Trimming removed 8 bases from V and 5 bases from J, with 25 bases in between. CDR1 and CDR2 (germline): WNHNN, SYGVQD (reference sequence). The CDR3 runs to 17 residues. The CDR3 spells CASSPAKPGRQQNIQYF. The DNA for the CDR3 is TGCGCCAGCTCCCCTGCCAAACCGGGACGGCAACAAAACATTCAGTACTTC.

The chain employs TRBV9 and TRBJ1-3, with a possible D match to TRBD1 (6 bases). Trimming stripped 1 base from V and 3 bases from J, with 11 bases between. CDR3 length: 15 residues. Germline V gene data show CDR1 as SGDLS and CDR2 as YYNGEE. The CDR3 here is CASSVQGRGGNTIYF. Written as DNA, the CDR3 is TGTGCCAGCAGCGTACAGGGCAGGGGTGGAAACACCATATATTTT.

The chain recombines TRBV7-8 with TRBJ1-2; 8 nucleotides line up with TRBD1. The germline V gene encodes CDR1 SGHVS and CDR2 FQNEAQ. Trimming removed 4 bases from V and 4 bases from J; junction bases left unmatched: 11. CDR3 size: 16 residues. DNA of the CDR3: TGTGCCAGCAGCTACTTGGGGCAGGGGGCGATCTATGGCTACACCTTC. Encoded protein: CASSYLGQGAIYGYTF.

The chain joins TRBV15 to TRBJ1-1; D not certain. The CDR3 runs 14 residues. The V end lost 0 bases, the J end lost 7 bases, and 12 bases lay between the germline ends. The germline CDR1 and CDR2 sequences are LNHNV and YYDKDF (reference sequence). The CDR3 loop is CATSRDLVEIEAFF. The CDR3 coding sequence is TGTGCCACCAGCAGAGATCTGGTTGAAATTGAAGCTTTCTTT.

This sequence joins TRBV19 and TRBJ2-7; weak D call: TRBD1 (5 bases). V was pared by 4 bases and J by 1 base, with 8 bases between. From germline, CDR1 is LNHDA and CDR2 SQIVND (reference sequence). The CDR3 has 13 residues. CDR3 sequence reads: CASSTDSSYEQYF. CDR3 DNA: TGTGCCAGTAGTACCGACAGTTCCTACGAGCAGTACTTC.

The rearrangement links TRBV7-2 to TRBJ2-5; 7 nucleotides match TRBD1. CDR1 is SGHTA, CDR2 FQGNSA, per germline. This CDR3 contains 13 residues. The V gene end was trimmed by 5 bases and the J gene end by 7 bases; junction bases not matched to a gene: 7. CDR3 amino acids: CASSGTGEGTQYF. The DNA for the CDR3 is TGTGCCAGCAGCGGTACAGGGGAAGGGACCCAGTACTTC.

The V gene is TRBV7-3, the J gene TRBJ2-7, with 9 bases lining up with TRBD1. V dropped 5 bases and J dropped 6; count of bases not matched to a gene: 14. CDR1 SGHTA and CDR2 FQGTGA come from the germline V gene. This CDR3 spans 16 amino acids. In DNA, the CDR3 is TGTGCCAGCAGCCTCCTGGGCGGGACAGGGTCCGCCGAGCAGTACTTC. This translates into CASSLLGGTGSAEQYF.

This chain connects TRBV7-9 to TRBJ2-7; D is ambiguous. The CDR3 runs to 15 residues. Germline V gives CDR1 SEHNR, CDR2 FQNEAQ (reference sequence). V dropped 2 bases and J dropped 0 bases, with 11 bases sitting between them. CDR3 loop: CASSLMGARSYEQYF. The CDR3 region has the DNA TGTGCCAGCAGCTTAATGGGCGCGCGCTCCTACGAGCAGTACTTC.

The chain has TRBV21-1 and TRBJ2-7; TRBD1 is the table's D call and was not checked against the DNA. TRBV21-1 represents a pseudogene. CDR3 length equals 11 residues. The CDR3 region is CARRQGYEQYF. The CDR3 DNA sequence: TGTGCCAGGAGGCAGGGGTACGAGCAGTACTTC.

The chain is built from TRBV6-5 and TRBJ1-2, with a weak D call TRBD1 (6 bases). The CDR3 is made up of 15 amino acids. The V and J ends lost 11 bases and 0 bases respectively, with 19 bases between them. The V gene's germline CDR1 is MNHEY and CDR2 SVGAGI. The CDR3 DNA is TGTGCCTCCCGGGCAGGGGTGTGGGCTAACTATGGCTACACCTTC. This sequence encodes CASRAGVWANYGYTF.

The rearrangement joins TRBV7-8 to TRBJ1-2, with D hard to call. Germline CDR1 is SGHVS and CDR2 is FQNEAQ. The CDR3 runs 14 residues. V was pared by 0 bases and J by 0 bases, with 5 bases between. The CDR3 loop reads CASSLADSNYGYTF. The CDR3 coding sequence is TGTGCCAGCAGCTTAGCGGATTCTAACTATGGCTACACCTTC.